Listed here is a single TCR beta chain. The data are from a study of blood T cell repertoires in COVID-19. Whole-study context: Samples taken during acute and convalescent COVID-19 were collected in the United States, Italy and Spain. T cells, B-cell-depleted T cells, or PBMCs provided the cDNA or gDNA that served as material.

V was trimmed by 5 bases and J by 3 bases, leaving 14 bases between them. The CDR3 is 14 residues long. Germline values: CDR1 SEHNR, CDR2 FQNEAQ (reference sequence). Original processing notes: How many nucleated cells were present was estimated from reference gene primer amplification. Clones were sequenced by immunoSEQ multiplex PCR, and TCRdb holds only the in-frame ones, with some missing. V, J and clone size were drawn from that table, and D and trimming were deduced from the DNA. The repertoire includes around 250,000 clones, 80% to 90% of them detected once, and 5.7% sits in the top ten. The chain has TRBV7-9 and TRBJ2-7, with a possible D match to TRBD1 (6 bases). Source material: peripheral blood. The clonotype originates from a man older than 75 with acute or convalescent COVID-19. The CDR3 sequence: CASSPQGTYYEQYF. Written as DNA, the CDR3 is TGTGCCAGCAGCCCGCAGGGGACCTACTACGAGCAGTACTTC.